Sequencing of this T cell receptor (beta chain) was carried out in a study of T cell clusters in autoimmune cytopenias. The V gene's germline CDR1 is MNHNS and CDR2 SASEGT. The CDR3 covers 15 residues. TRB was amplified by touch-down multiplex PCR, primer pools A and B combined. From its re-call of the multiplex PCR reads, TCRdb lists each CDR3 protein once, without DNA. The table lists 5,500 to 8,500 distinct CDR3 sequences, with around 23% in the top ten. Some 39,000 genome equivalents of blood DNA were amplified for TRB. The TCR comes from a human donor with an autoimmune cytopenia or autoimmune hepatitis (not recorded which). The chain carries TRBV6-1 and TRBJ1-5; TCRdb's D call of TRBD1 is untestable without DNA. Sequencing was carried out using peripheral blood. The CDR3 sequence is CASLRGGLSNQPQHF.